One and the same sample provided the 32 T cell receptor beta chains below, sequenced in a study of T cell responses to AZD1222 COVID-19 vaccine. Assay: immunoSEQ multiplex PCR; the TCRdb copy retains only in-frame clones and omits some. The sample records 74,000 or so clones, roughly 85% being singletons. The sample consisted of peripheral blood, taken on day 0 of AZD1222 vaccination. These receptors all stem from an adult in good health.

The chain carries TRBV5-1 and TRBJ1-5; the D gene is possibly TRBD1 (6 bases). CDR1 is SGHRS, CDR2 YFSETQ, per germline. The CDR3 covers 14 residues. Trimming pared 1 base from V and 8 bases from J, leaving 13 bases between. The DNA for the CDR3 is TGCGCCAGCAGCTTGTGGGGGGCCCGTGAGCCCCAGCATTTT. Translated, it gives CASSLWGAREPQHF.

The V call is TRBV13, the J call TRBJ2-3, with TRBD2 matching over 12 bases. The length of the CDR3 is 16 residues. CDR1 and CDR2 (germline): PRHDT, FYEKMQ (reference sequence). The V and J ends lost 5 bases and 3 bases, in that order; junction bases with no gene match: 6. CDR3 amino acids: CASSPLAGGGTDTQYF. CDR3 DNA: TGTGCCAGCAGCCCACTAGCGGGGGGAGGTACAGATACGCAGTATTTT.

The chain joins TRBV5-4 to TRBJ2-7; 10 nucleotides align to TRBD2. From germline, CDR1 is SGHNT and CDR2 YYREEE (reference sequence). The CDR3 consists of 15 residues. V was clipped by 1 base and J by 0 bases; unmatched bases: 1. The DNA for the CDR3 is TGTGCCAGCAGCTTGACTAGCGGGACCTCCTACGAGCAGTACTTC. Translating it yields CASSLTSGTSYEQYF.

CDR3 sequence reads: CASSQDIRRNGYTF. In nucleotides, the CDR3 is TGTGCCAGCAGCCAAGATATTCGGCGGAATGGCTACACCTTC. This chain connects TRBV3-1 (or the pseudogene TRBV3-2) to TRBJ1-2; D unclear. This CDR3 has 14 residues. V lost 0 bases and J 6 bases, leaving 11 bases between the germline ends. From germline, CDR1 is LGHDT and CDR2 YNNKEL (reference sequence).

This clone showed up just a few times. V is TRBV20-1 and J is TRBJ1-1, with D possibly being TRBD1 (5 bases). The CDR3 sequence is 11 residues long. CDR1 is DFQATT, CDR2 SNEGSKA, per germline (reference sequence). V was clipped by 5 bases and J by 5 bases, with 9 bases between them. CDR3 nucleotides: TGCAGTGCTGACAGCCGAACTGAAGCTTTCTTT. Its protein product is CSADSRTEAFF.

The V and J genes are TRBV30 and TRBJ1-6; 10 positions agree with TRBD1. Germline CDR1 reads GTSNPN; CDR2 reads SVGIG (reference sequence). Trimming removed 1 base from V and 10 bases from J; junction bases left unmatched: 4. The CDR3 runs 14 residues. The CDR3 nucleotides read TGTGCCTGGAGTGCAGGACAGGGGGAATCACCCCTCCACTTT. It codes for CAWSAGQGESPLHF. Looking up the rest from reference TRBV30 and TRBJ1-6 gives the full variable domain: SQTIHQWPATLVQPVGSPLSLECTVEGTSNPNLYWYRQAAGRGLQLLFYSVGIGQISSEVPQNLSASRPQDRQFILSSKKLLLSDSGFYLCAWSAGQGESPLHFGNGTRLTVT.

The V call is TRBV5-1, the J call TRBJ2-7; D may be TRBD1 (6 bases). Germline values: CDR1 SGHRS, CDR2 YFSETQ. The V end lost 4 bases, the J end lost 1 base, and 21 bases lay between the germline ends. The CDR3 spans 17 residues. CDR3 sequence reads: CASSNQPGQRGSYEQYF. The DNA of the CDR3 is TGCGCCAGCAGCAACCAACCCGGACAAAGGGGGTCCTACGAGCAGTACTTC.

CDR3: CASSPQGPYNEQFF. The CDR3 DNA reads TGTGCCAGCAGCCCTCAGGGCCCCTACAATGAGCAGTTCTTC. V is TRBV5-4 and J is TRBJ2-1; the D gene is possibly TRBD1 (5 bases). CDR3 length: 14 amino acids. Germline CDR1 reads SGHNT; CDR2 reads YYREEE (reference sequence). Trimming left V 4 bases short and J 2 bases short, with 10 bases between.

V is TRBV27 and J is TRBJ1-2; 7 nucleotides agree with TRBD1. Per the germline V gene, CDR1 is MNHEY and CDR2 is SMNVEV (reference sequence). The CDR3 spans 16 residues. Losses at the gene ends were 5 bases for V and 7 bases for J; bases not matched to a gene: 16. The CDR3 sequence: CASSGEGTVWIGGYTF. The CDR3 nucleotides read TGTGCCAGCAGTGGGGAAGGGACAGTTTGGATTGGTGGCTACACCTTC.

The chain joins TRBV3-1 (or the pseudogene TRBV3-2) to TRBJ2-3; D unresolved. Trimming left V 7 bases short and J 2 bases short, with 10 bases between. The CDR3 has 13 residues. Germline CDR1 reads LGHDT; CDR2 reads YNNKEL (reference sequence). For the CDR3, the DNA is TGTGCCAGCACCCCCCGAAACACAGATACGCAGTATTTT. It is translated as CASTPRNTDTQYF.

The chain carries TRBV11-1 and TRBJ2-7; unclear D gene. This CDR3 region has 12 residues. Trimming pared 5 bases from V and 7 bases from J, leaving 12 bases between. Per germline, CDR1 SGHAT and CDR2 FQDESV (reference sequence). CDR3 sequence: CASSHRAGEQYF. CDR3 in DNA: TGTGCCAGCAGCCACCGTGCCGGGGAGCAGTACTTC.

The V gene is TRBV19, the J gene TRBJ1-2, with D unresolved. Looked up from germline, CDR1 is LNHDA and CDR2 is SQIVND (reference sequence). The V end lost 6 bases, the J end lost 8 bases, and 22 bases lay between the germline ends. The CDR3 is 15 residues long. CDR3: CASSTQVQRNWGYTF. The CDR3 DNA follows: TGTGCCAGTAGCACCCAAGTACAGAGGAACTGGGGCTACACCTTC.

The sample holds a few counts of this clone. The chain employs TRBV28 and TRBJ1-5; perhaps TRBD1 as D (5 bases). V lost 6 bases and J lost 3, with 15 bases in between. The CDR3 length is 15 residues. Germline-derived CDR1 and CDR2 are MDHEN and SYDVKM. For the CDR3, the DNA is TGTGCCAGCAGCATAGAGGGGACCCACAATCAGCCCCAGCATTTT. This codes for CASSIEGTHNQPQHF.

The chain combines TRBV15 with TRBJ2-1; D is perhaps TRBD2 (5 bases). This CDR3 region has 17 residues. Germline V gene sequence: CDR1 LNHNV, CDR2 YYDKDF (reference sequence). V shed 3 bases and J shed 0 bases, with 15 bases lying between them. The CDR3 loop reads CATSRALRESSYNEQFF. CDR3 nucleotide sequence: TGTGCCACCAGCAGGGCCCTGAGGGAGAGCTCCTACAATGAGCAGTTCTTC. Full variable domain (outside the CDR3, taken from reference TRBV15 and TRBJ2-1): DAMVIQNPRYQVTQFGKPVTLSCSQTLNHNVMYWYQQKSSQAPKLLFHYYDKDFNNEADTPDNFQSRRPNTSFCFLDIRSPGLGDTAMYLCATSRALRESSYNEQFFGPGTRLTVL.

This chain links TRBV4-3 with TRBJ1-1; D unclear. Trimming left V 2 bases short and J 4 bases short, with 8 bases between. Germline-derived CDR1 and CDR2 are LGHNA and YSLEER. The CDR3 contains 13 residues. CDR3 coding DNA: TGCGCCAGCAGCCAATATACGTCCACTGAAGCTTTCTTT. Protein sequence: CASSQYTSTEAFF.

The J gene is TRBJ1-2, the V gene TRBV7-2; no reliable D call. The CDR3 length is 13 residues. Deletions cut 6 bases from V and 1 base from J, with 9 bases between. Germline V gene lookup returns CDR1 SGHTA and CDR2 FQGNSA. The CDR3 bases are TGTGCCAGCAGTGGGCAGTTTAACTATGGCTACACCTTC. This sequence encodes CASSGQFNYGYTF.

The CDR3 sequence is CASSFSNEQFF. The DNA of the CDR3 is TGCGCCAGCAGCTTTTCCAATGAGCAGTTCTTC. This chain joins TRBV5-1 and TRBJ2-1; D gene uncertain. Looked up from germline, CDR1 is SGHRS and CDR2 is YFSETQ. The CDR3 is made up of 11 amino acids. The V gene lost 2 bases and the J gene lost 6 bases, with 3 bases spanning the gap. Full variable domain (rest looked up from reference TRBV5-1 and TRBJ2-1): KAGVTQTPRYLIKTRGQQVTLSCSPISGHRSVSWYQQTPGQGLQFLFEYFSETQRNKGNFPGRFSGRQFSNSRSEMNVSTLELGDSALYLCASSFSNEQFFGPGTRLTVL.

This chain links TRBV7-6 with TRBJ1-4; the D is unclear. Germline CDR1 SGHVS, CDR2 FNYEAQ. The CDR3 sequence is 14 residues long. Trimming left V 4 bases short and J 0 bases short, with 6 bases between. The CDR3 sequence: CASSWTATNEKLFF. CDR3 nucleotides: TGTGCCAGCAGCTGGACCGCAACTAATGAAAAACTGTTTTTT.

The V call is TRBV14, the J call TRBJ2-5, with D uncertain. Looked up from germline, CDR1 is SGHDN and CDR2 is FVKESK. V lost 0 bases and J lost 4, with 12 bases in between. The CDR3 spans 15 residues. As DNA, the CDR3 is TGTGCCAGCAGCCAAGAGTTGTTCTCGGGAGAGACCCAGTACTTC. Its translation is CASSQELFSGETQYF.

The chain recombines TRBV4-1 with TRBJ1-2; 8 positions agree with TRBD1. After removal of 3 bases from V and 3 bases from J, the junction contained 3 bases not matched to a gene. CDR3 size: 14 residues. Looked up from germline, CDR1 is MGHRA and CDR2 is YSYEKL. The CDR3 nucleotides are TGCGCCAGCAGCCACCCGACAGGGGACTATGGCTACACCTTC. Translation gives CASSHPTGDYGYTF.

The chain employs TRBV6-1 and TRBJ2-6; D perhaps matches TRBD2 (5 bases). Germline-derived CDR1 and CDR2 are MNHNS and SASEGT. The V end lost 0 bases, the J end lost 4 bases, and 10 bases lay between the germline ends. The CDR3 has 16 amino acids. The CDR3 DNA reads TGTGCCAGCAGTGAAGCGCTGGGGAGCGGGGCCAACGTCCTGACTTTC. Encoded protein: CASSEALGSGANVLTF.

This clone was detected only once. The chain is built from TRBV7-2 and TRBJ1-4; possibly TRBD1 for D (5 bases). This CDR3 contains 15 residues. Trimming removed 1 base at V and 8 bases at J, with 14 bases between. Germline lookup yields CDR1 SGHTA and CDR2 FQGNSA. Written as DNA, the CDR3 is TGTGCCAGCAGCTTAGTAGACAGTCGTGGGGAAAAACTGTTTTTT. Translated: CASSLVDSRGEKLFF. Full variable domain (remainder filled in from reference TRBV7-2 and TRBJ1-4): GAGVSQSPSNKVTEKGKDVELRCDPISGHTALYWYRQSLGQGLEFLIYFQGNSAPDKSGLPSDRFSAERTGGSVSTLTIQRTQQEDSAVYLCASSLVDSRGEKLFFGSGTQLSVL.

The rearrangement uses TRBV7-2 and TRBJ1-2, with 7 nucleotides matching TRBD1. The germline V gene has CDR1 SGHTA and CDR2 FQGNSA. V gave up 5 bases and J gave up 5 bases; unmatched junction bases: 11. The CDR3 length is 15 residues. As DNA, the CDR3 is TGTGCCAGCAGCGAACAAACAGGGGCGGTATATGGCTACACCTTC. It yields the protein CASSEQTGAVYGYTF. Full variable domain (outside the CDR3, taken from reference TRBV7-2 and TRBJ1-2): GAGVSQSPSNKVTEKGKDVELRCDPISGHTALYWYRQSLGQGLEFLIYFQGNSAPDKSGLPSDRFSAERTGGSVSTLTIQRTQQEDSAVYLCASSEQTGAVYGYTFGSGTRLTVV.

This chain joins TRBV10-3 and TRBJ2-5, with TRBD1 identical over 7 bases. The CDR3 is 13 amino acids. Germline V gene data show CDR1 as ENHRY and CDR2 as SYGVKD. Trimming cost V 7 bases and J 0 bases; bases outside gene matches: 2. The CDR3 sequence is CAIKDRDQETQYF. In DNA form, the CDR3 reads TGTGCCATCAAAGACAGGGACCAAGAGACCCAGTACTTC.

V and J are TRBV5-4 and TRBJ1-2, with TRBD1 matching 7 bases. The trim removed 4 bases at V and 4 bases at J, leaving 4 bases unmatched. CDR1 SGHNT and CDR2 YYREEE come from the germline V gene (reference sequence). This CDR3 has 13 residues. The CDR3 is CASSQDRSYGYTF. CDR3 in DNA: TGTGCCAGCAGCCAGGACAGGAGCTATGGCTACACCTTC.

The chain has TRBV7-2 and TRBJ1-1, with a possible D match to TRBD1 (6 bases). CDR1 is SGHTA and CDR2 is FQGNSA in the germline V gene. V dropped 5 bases and J dropped 3 bases, with 10 bases sitting between them. The CDR3 has 13 amino acids. CDR3 sequence (DNA): TGTGCCAGCAGCCGTGACAGGTACACTGAAGCTTTCTTT. It translates to CASSRDRYTEAFF.

V usage is TRBV18 and J usage is TRBJ2-1; D ambiguous. Germline-derived CDR1 and CDR2 are KGHSH and LQKENI. V was clipped by 0 bases and J by 5 bases, with 5 bases between them. The CDR3 runs 13 residues. The CDR3 coding sequence is TGTGCCAGCTCACCACCAAGCCACAATGAGCAGTTCTTC. Its translation is CASSPPSHNEQFF.

This chain connects TRBV19 to TRBJ2-2; 7 nucleotides agree with TRBD2. V lost 3 bases and J lost 0; bases outside the gene matches: 4. CDR3 length: 16 residues. In germline, CDR1 is LNHDA, CDR2 SQIVND (reference sequence). The CDR3 DNA sequence: TGTGCCAGTAGTATCAGCGGGGCTGCGAACACCGGGGAGCTGTTTTTT. Protein sequence: CASSISGAANTGELFF. The entire variable domain, with the rest obtained from reference TRBV19 and TRBJ2-2, is as follows: DGGITQSPKYLFRKEGQNVTLSCEQNLNHDAMYWYRQDPGQGLRLIYYSQIVNDFQKGDIAEGYSVSREKKESFPLTVTSAQKNPTAFYLCASSISGAANTGELFFGEGSRLTVL.

The V gene is TRBV30, the J gene TRBJ1-4; unclear D gene. The CDR3 has 12 amino acids. Trimming removed 1 base from V and 7 bases from J, with 7 bases in between. Per germline, CDR1 GTSNPN and CDR2 SVGIG (reference sequence). CDR3 DNA sequence: TGTGCCTGGAGTGAACGCAGTGAAAAACTGTTTTTT. Its translation is CAWSERSEKLFF.

Only one count was recorded for this clone. This chain links TRBV28 with TRBJ1-1; D is undetermined. The CDR3 is 14 amino acids. V was clipped by 2 bases and J by 1 base, with 8 bases between them. CDR1 is MDHEN and CDR2 is SYDVKM in the germline V gene. DNA of the CDR3: TGTGCCAGCAGTTTAGGGGTTGGGAACACTGAAGCTTTCTTT. Translation: CASSLGVGNTEAFF.

The V gene is TRBV19, the J gene TRBJ1-5; D perhaps matches TRBD1 (6 bases). V lost 2 bases and J 0 bases, leaving 8 bases between the germline ends. Per germline, CDR1 LNHDA and CDR2 SQIVND (reference sequence). The CDR3 is 15 residues long. CDR3 sequence reads: CASSITGYSNQPQHF. The CDR3 coding sequence is TGTGCCAGTAGTATAACAGGGTATAGCAATCAGCCCCAGCATTTT.

The gene calls are TRBV6-5 and TRBJ1-2; no clear D gene. V lost 0 bases to trimming and J lost 4 bases, with 9 bases between them. Germline CDR1 reads MNHEY; CDR2 reads SVGAGI. CDR3 length equals 14 residues. CDR3: CASSYSKSFYGYTF. The CDR3 region has the DNA TGTGCCAGCAGTTACTCGAAGAGCTTCTATGGCTACACCTTC.